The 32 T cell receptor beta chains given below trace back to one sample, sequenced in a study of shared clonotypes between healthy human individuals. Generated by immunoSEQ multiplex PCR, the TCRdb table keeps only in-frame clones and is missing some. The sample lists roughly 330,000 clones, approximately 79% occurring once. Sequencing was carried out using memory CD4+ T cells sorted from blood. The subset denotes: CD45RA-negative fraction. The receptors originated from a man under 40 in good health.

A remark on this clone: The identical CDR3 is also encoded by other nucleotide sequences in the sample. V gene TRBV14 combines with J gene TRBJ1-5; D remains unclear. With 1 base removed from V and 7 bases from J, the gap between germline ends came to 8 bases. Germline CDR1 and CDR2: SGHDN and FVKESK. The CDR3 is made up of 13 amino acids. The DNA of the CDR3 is TGTGCCAGCAGCCAAGGTCTAAGCCAGCCCCAGCATTTT. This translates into CASSQGLSQPQHF.

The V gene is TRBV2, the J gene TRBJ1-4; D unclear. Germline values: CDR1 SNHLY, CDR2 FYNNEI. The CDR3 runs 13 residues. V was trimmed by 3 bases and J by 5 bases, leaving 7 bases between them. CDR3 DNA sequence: TGTGCCAGCAGTGACTCCGGGAATGAAAAACTGTTTTTT. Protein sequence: CASSDSGNEKLFF.

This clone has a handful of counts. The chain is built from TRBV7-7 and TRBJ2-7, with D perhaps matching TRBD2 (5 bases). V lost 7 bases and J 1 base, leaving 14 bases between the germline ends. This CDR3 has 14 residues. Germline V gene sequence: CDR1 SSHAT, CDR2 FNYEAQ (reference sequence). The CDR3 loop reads CASKEFAGSYEQYF. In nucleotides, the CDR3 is TGTGCCAGCAAGGAATTCGCGGGTTCCTACGAGCAGTACTTC.

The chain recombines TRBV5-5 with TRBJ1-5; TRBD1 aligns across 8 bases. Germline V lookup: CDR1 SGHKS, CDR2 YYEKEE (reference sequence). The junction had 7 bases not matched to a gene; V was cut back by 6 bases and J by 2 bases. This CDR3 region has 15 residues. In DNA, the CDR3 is TGTGCCAGCATAGTATGGGGACAGGGCAATCAGCCCCAGCATTTT. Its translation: CASIVWGQGNQPQHF.

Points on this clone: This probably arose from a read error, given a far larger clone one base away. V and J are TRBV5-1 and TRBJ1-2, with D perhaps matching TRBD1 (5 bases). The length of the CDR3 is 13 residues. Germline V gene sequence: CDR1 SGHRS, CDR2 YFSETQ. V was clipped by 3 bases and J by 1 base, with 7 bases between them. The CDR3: CASSSDSNYGYTF. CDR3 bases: TGCGCCAGCAGCTCCGACAGTAACTATGGCTACACCTTC.

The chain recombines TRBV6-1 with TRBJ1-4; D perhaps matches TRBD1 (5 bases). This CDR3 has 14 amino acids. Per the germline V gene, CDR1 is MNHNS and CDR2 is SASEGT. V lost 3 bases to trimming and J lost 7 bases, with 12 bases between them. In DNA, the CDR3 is TGTGCCAGCAGTGACCGGGGACGCACTGAAAAACTGTTTTTT. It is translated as CASSDRGRTEKLFF.

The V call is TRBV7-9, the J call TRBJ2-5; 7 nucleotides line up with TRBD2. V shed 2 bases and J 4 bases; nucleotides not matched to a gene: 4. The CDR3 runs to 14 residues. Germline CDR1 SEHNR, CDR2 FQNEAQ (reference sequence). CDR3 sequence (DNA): TGTGCCAGCAGCTTAAGCGGGATCGGAGAGACCCAGTACTTC. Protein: CASSLSGIGETQYF.

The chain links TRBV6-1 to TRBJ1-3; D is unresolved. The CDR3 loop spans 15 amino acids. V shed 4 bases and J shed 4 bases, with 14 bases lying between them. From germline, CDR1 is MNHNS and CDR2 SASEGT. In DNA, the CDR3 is TGTGCCAGCAGTGTTTCAGCGACGGAGGGAAACACCATATATTTT. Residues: CASSVSATEGNTIYF.

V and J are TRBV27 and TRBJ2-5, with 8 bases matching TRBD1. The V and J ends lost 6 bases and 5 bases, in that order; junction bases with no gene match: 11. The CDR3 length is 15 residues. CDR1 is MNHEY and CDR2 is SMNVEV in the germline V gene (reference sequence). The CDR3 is CASREQGDIGETQYF. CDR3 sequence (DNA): TGTGCCAGCAGGGAACAGGGGGATATTGGGGAGACCCAGTACTTC.

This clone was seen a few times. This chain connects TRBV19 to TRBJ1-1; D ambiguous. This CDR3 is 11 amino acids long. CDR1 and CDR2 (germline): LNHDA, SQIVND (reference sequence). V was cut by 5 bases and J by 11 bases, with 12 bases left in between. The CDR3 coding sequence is TGTGCCAGTAGTGGTCGGATGGTGGCTTTCTTT. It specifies CASSGRMVAFF.

CDR3 amino acids: CSVEMQGAPYEQYF. The DNA of the CDR3 is TGCAGCGTTGAGATGCAGGGGGCACCCTACGAGCAGTACTTC. The rearrangement joins TRBV29-1 to TRBJ2-7, with 8 nucleotides matching TRBD1. CDR1 and CDR2 (germline): SQVTM, ANQGSEA. J gave up 2 bases and V 3 bases, and 6 bases lay outside the gene matches. The CDR3 runs to 14 residues.

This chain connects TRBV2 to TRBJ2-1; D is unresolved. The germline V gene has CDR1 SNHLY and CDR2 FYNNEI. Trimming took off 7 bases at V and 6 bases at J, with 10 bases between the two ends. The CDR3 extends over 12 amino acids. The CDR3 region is CASTFSTNEQFF. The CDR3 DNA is TGTGCCAGCACTTTCAGCACCAATGAGCAGTTCTTC.

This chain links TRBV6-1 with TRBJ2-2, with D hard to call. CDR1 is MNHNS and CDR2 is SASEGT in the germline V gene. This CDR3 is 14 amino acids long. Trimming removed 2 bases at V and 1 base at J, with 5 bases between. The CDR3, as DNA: TGTGCCAGCAGTGAAATCGTGAACACCGGGGAGCTGTTTTTT. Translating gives CASSEIVNTGELFF.

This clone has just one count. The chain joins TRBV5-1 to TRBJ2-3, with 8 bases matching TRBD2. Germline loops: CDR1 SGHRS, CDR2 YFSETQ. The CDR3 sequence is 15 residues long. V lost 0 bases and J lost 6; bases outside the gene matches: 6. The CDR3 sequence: CASSLGRSGSDTQYF. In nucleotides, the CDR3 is TGCGCCAGCAGCTTGGGGCGGAGCGGGAGCGATACGCAGTATTTT.

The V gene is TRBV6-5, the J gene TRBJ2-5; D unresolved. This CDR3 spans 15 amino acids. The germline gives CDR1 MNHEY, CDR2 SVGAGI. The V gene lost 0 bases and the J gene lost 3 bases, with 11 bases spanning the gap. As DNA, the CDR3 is TGTGCCAGCAGTTACTCGTTTCGTAGGGAAGAGACCCAGTACTTC. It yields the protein CASSYSFRREETQYF.

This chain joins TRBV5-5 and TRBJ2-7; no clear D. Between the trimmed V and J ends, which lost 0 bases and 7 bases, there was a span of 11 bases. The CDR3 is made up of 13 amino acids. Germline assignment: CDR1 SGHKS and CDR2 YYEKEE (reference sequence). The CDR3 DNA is TGTGCCAGCAGCTTGGGGCCTCAGGTAGAGCAGTACTTC. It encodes CASSLGPQVEQYF.

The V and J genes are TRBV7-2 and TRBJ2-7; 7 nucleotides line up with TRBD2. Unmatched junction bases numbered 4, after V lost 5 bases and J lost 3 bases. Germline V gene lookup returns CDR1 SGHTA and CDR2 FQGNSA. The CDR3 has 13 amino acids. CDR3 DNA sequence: TGTGCCAGCAGCGCTCGCGGGGGCTACGAGCAGTACTTC. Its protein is CASSARGGYEQYF.

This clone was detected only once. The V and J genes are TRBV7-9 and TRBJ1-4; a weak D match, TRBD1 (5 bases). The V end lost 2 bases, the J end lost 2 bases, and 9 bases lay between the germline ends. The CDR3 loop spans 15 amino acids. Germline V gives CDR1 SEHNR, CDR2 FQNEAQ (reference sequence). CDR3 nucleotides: TGTGCCAGCAGCTTATTTTCAGGGACTAATGAAAAACTGTTTTTT. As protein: CASSLFSGTNEKLFF.

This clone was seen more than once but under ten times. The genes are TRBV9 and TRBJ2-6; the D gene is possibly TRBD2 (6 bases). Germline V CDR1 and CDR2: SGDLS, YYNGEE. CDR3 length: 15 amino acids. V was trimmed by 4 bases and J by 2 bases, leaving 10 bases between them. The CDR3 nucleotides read TGTGCCAGCAGCACCTGGGGGGCTGGGGCCAACGTCCTGACTTTC. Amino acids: CASSTWGAGANVLTF.

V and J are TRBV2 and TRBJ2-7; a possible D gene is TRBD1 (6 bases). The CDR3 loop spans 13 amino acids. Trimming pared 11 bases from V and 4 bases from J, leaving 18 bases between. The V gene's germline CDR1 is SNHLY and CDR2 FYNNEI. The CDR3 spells CAGAPGQTYEQYF. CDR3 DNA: TGTGCCGGCGCGCCGGGACAAACTTACGAGCAGTACTTC.

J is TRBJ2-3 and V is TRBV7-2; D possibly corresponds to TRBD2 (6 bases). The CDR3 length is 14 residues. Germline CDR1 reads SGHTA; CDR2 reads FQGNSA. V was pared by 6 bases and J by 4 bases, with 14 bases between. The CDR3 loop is CASRVSGGADTQYF. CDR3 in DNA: TGTGCCAGCAGGGTTAGCGGAGGGGCAGATACGCAGTATTTT.

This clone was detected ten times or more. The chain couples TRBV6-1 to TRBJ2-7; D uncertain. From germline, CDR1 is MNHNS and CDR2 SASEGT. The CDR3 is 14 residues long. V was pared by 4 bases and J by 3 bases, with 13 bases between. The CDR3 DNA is TGTGCCAGCAGTGCCCTAACAGAAAGCTACGAGCAGTACTTC. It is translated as CASSALTESYEQYF.

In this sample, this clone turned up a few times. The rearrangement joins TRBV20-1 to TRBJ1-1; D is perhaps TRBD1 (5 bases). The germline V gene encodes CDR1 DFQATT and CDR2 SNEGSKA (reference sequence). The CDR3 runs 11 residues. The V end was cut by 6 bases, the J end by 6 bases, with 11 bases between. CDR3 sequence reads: CSALGQAEAFF. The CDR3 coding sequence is TGCAGTGCATTAGGACAAGCTGAAGCTTTCTTT.

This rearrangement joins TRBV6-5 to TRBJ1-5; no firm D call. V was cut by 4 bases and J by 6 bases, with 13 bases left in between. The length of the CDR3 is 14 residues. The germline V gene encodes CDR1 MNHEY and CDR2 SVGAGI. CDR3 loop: CASSSFDWGQPQHF. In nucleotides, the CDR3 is TGTGCCAGCAGTTCATTCGATTGGGGTCAGCCCCAGCATTTT.

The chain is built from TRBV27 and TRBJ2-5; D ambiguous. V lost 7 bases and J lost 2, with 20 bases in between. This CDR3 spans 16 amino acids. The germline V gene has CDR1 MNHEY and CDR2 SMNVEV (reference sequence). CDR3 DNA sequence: TGTGCCAGCACAAGGACGGGCCTGGCCAGTCAAGAGACCCAGTACTTC. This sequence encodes CASTRTGLASQETQYF.

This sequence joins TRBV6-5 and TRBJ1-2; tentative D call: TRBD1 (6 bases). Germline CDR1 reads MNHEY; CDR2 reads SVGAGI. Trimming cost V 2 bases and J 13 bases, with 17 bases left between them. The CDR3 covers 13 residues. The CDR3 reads CASSYDRTASVTF. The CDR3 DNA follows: TGTGCCAGCAGTTACGACCGGACAGCCTCCGTCACCTTC.

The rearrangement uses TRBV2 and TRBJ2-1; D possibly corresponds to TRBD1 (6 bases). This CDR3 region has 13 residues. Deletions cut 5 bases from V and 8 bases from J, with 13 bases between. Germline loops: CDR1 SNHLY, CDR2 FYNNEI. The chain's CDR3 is CASSYQGTDEQFF. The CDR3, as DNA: TGTGCCAGCAGTTACCAGGGGACCGATGAGCAGTTCTTC.

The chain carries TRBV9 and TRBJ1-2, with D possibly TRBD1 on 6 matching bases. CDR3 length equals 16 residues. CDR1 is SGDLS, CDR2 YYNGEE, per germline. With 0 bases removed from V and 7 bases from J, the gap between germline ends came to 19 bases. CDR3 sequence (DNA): TGTGCCAGCAGCGTAGGCCCCCCAGGGGTTTTAAGTGGCTACACCTTC. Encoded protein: CASSVGPPGVLSGYTF.

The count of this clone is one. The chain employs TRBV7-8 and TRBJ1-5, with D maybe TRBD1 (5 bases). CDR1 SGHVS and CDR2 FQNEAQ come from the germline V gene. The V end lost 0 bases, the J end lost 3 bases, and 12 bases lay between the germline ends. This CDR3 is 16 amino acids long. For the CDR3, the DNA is TGTGCCAGCAGCTTAGCGATAGTGGACATCAATCAGCCCCAGCATTTT. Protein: CASSLAIVDINQPQHF.

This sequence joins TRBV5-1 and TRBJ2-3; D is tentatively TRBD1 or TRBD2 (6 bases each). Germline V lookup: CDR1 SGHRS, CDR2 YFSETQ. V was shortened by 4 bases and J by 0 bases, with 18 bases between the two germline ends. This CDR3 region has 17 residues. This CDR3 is CASSKRTQGTSTDTQYF. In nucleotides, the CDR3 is TGCGCCAGCAGCAAACGGACTCAGGGGACTAGCACAGATACGCAGTATTTT.

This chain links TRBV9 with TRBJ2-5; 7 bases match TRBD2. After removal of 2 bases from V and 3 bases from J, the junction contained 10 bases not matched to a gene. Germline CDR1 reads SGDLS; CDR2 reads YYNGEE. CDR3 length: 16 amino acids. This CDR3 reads CASSVAQGGLEETQYF. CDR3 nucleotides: TGTGCCAGCAGCGTTGCGCAGGGAGGGTTAGAAGAGACCCAGTACTTC.

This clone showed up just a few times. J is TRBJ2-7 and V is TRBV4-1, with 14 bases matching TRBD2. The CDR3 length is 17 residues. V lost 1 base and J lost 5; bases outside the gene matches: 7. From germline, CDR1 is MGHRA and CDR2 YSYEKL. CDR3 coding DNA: TGCGCCAGCAGCCAAGCGGGACTAGCGGGAGAAAAAGACGAGCAGTACTTC. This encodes CASSQAGLAGEKDEQYF.